The 5 T cell receptor beta chains below all came from one sample that was sequenced in a study of siplizumab effects on memory and regulatory T cells. Profiling relied on immunoSEQ multiplex PCR, and the TCRdb table lists in-frame clones only, not all of them. This sample has approximately 100,000 clones; more than 85% occur once, and the top ten carry about 0.62%. The sample consisted of Tregs sorted from blood. These receptors were taken from a human donor in good health.

The chain links TRBV19 to TRBJ1-5, with TRBD1 identical over 8 bases. The germline V gene encodes CDR1 LNHDA and CDR2 SQIVND (reference sequence). This CDR3 comprises 14 residues. V lost 5 bases to trimming and J lost 7 bases; unmatched junction nucleotides: 7. Written as DNA, the CDR3 is TGTGCCAGTAGTGAAGGACAGGGAGGACAGCCCCAGCATTTT. This gives the protein CASSEGQGGQPQHF.

The chain couples TRBV19 to TRBJ2-7; 9 nucleotides agree with TRBD2. Trimming removed 5 bases from V and 2 bases from J; junction bases left unmatched: 4. The CDR3 sequence is 14 residues long. Germline V lookup: CDR1 LNHDA, CDR2 SQIVND (reference sequence). The CDR3 DNA is TGTGCCAGTAGTGGACTAGCGCCGACCTACGAGCAGTACTTC. Translation gives CASSGLAPTYEQYF.

The rearrangement links TRBV19 to TRBJ1-4; weak D call: TRBD1 (5 bases). Trimming shortened V by 10 bases and J by 0 bases, and 12 bases separated the two germline ends. CDR3 length: 14 amino acids. Germline V lookup: CDR1 LNHDA, CDR2 SQIVND (reference sequence). The DNA for the CDR3 is TGTGCCACTAGGGGATTCCCAACTAATGAAAAACTGTTTTTT. It is translated as CATRGFPTNEKLFF.

The chain carries TRBV10-3 and TRBJ2-3; 7 bases agree with TRBD2. The CDR3 runs 14 residues. V dropped 9 bases and J dropped 3; count of bases not matched to a gene: 9. Germline lookup yields CDR1 ENHRY and CDR2 SYGVKD. Here the CDR3 reads CAIAGGRETDTQYF. In nucleotides, the CDR3 is TGTGCCATTGCGGGCGGGAGAGAAACAGATACGCAGTATTTT.

This chain links TRBV4-1 with TRBJ1-2, with 8 positions matching TRBD1. The CDR3 has 16 amino acids. Per germline, CDR1 MGHRA and CDR2 YSYEKL. The V and J ends lost 3 bases and 1 base, in that order; junction bases with no gene match: 7. In DNA, the CDR3 is TGCGCCAGCAGCCACCCCGACAGGGGAGGTAACTATGGCTACACCTTC. It codes for CASSHPDRGGNYGYTF.